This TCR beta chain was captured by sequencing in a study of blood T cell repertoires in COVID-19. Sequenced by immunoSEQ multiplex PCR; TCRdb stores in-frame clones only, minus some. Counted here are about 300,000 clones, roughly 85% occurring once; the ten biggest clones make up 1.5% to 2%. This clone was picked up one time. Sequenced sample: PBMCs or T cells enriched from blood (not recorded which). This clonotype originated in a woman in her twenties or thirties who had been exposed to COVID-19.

In nucleotides, the CDR3 is TGTGCCAGTAGTCCGGGACAGGGCATAGAGACCCAGTACTTC. Encoded protein: CASSPGQGIETQYF. The J gene is TRBJ2-5, the V gene TRBV19; TRBD1 matches at 9 bases. Per germline, CDR1 LNHDA and CDR2 SQIVND (reference sequence). The CDR3 length is 14 residues. The J segment lost 4 bases and the V segment lost 5 bases, leaving 5 bases of the junction unmatched.